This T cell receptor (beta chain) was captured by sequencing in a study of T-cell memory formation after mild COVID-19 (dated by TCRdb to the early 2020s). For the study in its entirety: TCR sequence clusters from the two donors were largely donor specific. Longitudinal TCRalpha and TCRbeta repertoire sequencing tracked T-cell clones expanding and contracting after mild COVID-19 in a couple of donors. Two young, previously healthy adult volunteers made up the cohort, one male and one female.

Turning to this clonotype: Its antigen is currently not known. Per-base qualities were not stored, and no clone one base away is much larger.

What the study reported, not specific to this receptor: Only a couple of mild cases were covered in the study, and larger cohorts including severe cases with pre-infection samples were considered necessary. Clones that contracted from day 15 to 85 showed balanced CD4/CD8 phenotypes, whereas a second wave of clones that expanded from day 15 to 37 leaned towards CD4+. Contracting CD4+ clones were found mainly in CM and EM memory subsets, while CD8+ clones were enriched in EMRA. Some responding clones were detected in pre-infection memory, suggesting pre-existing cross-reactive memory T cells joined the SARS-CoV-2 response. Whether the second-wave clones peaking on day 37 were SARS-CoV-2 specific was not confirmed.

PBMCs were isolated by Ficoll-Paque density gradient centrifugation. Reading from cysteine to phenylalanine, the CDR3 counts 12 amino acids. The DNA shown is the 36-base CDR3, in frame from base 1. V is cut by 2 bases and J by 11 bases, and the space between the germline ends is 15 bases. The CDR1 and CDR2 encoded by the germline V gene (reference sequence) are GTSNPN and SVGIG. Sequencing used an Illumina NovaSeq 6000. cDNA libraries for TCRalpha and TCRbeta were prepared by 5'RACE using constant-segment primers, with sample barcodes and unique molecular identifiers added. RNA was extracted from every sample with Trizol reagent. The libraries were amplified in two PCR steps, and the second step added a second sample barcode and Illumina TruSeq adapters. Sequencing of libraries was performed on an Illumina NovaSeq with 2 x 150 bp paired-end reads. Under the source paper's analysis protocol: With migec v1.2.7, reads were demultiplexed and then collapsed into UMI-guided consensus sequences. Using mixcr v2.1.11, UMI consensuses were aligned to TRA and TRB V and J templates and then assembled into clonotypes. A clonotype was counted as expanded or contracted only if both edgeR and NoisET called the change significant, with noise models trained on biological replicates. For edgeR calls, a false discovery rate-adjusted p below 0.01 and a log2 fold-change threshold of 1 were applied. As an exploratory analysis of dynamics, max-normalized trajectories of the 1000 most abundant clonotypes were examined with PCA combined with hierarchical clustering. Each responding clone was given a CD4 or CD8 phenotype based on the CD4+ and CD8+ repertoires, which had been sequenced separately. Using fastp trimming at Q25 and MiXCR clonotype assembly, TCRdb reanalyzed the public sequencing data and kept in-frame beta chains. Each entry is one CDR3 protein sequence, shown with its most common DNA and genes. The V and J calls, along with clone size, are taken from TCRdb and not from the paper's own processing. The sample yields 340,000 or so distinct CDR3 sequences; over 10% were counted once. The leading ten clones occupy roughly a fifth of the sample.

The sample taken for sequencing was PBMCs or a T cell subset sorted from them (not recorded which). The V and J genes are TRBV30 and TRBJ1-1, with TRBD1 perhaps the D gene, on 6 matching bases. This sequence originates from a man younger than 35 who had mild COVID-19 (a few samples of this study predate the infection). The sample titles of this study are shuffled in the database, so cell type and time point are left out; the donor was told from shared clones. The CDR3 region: CAWSTTGSGAFF. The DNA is TGTGCCTGGAGTACAACAGGGAGTGGTGCTTTCTTT.